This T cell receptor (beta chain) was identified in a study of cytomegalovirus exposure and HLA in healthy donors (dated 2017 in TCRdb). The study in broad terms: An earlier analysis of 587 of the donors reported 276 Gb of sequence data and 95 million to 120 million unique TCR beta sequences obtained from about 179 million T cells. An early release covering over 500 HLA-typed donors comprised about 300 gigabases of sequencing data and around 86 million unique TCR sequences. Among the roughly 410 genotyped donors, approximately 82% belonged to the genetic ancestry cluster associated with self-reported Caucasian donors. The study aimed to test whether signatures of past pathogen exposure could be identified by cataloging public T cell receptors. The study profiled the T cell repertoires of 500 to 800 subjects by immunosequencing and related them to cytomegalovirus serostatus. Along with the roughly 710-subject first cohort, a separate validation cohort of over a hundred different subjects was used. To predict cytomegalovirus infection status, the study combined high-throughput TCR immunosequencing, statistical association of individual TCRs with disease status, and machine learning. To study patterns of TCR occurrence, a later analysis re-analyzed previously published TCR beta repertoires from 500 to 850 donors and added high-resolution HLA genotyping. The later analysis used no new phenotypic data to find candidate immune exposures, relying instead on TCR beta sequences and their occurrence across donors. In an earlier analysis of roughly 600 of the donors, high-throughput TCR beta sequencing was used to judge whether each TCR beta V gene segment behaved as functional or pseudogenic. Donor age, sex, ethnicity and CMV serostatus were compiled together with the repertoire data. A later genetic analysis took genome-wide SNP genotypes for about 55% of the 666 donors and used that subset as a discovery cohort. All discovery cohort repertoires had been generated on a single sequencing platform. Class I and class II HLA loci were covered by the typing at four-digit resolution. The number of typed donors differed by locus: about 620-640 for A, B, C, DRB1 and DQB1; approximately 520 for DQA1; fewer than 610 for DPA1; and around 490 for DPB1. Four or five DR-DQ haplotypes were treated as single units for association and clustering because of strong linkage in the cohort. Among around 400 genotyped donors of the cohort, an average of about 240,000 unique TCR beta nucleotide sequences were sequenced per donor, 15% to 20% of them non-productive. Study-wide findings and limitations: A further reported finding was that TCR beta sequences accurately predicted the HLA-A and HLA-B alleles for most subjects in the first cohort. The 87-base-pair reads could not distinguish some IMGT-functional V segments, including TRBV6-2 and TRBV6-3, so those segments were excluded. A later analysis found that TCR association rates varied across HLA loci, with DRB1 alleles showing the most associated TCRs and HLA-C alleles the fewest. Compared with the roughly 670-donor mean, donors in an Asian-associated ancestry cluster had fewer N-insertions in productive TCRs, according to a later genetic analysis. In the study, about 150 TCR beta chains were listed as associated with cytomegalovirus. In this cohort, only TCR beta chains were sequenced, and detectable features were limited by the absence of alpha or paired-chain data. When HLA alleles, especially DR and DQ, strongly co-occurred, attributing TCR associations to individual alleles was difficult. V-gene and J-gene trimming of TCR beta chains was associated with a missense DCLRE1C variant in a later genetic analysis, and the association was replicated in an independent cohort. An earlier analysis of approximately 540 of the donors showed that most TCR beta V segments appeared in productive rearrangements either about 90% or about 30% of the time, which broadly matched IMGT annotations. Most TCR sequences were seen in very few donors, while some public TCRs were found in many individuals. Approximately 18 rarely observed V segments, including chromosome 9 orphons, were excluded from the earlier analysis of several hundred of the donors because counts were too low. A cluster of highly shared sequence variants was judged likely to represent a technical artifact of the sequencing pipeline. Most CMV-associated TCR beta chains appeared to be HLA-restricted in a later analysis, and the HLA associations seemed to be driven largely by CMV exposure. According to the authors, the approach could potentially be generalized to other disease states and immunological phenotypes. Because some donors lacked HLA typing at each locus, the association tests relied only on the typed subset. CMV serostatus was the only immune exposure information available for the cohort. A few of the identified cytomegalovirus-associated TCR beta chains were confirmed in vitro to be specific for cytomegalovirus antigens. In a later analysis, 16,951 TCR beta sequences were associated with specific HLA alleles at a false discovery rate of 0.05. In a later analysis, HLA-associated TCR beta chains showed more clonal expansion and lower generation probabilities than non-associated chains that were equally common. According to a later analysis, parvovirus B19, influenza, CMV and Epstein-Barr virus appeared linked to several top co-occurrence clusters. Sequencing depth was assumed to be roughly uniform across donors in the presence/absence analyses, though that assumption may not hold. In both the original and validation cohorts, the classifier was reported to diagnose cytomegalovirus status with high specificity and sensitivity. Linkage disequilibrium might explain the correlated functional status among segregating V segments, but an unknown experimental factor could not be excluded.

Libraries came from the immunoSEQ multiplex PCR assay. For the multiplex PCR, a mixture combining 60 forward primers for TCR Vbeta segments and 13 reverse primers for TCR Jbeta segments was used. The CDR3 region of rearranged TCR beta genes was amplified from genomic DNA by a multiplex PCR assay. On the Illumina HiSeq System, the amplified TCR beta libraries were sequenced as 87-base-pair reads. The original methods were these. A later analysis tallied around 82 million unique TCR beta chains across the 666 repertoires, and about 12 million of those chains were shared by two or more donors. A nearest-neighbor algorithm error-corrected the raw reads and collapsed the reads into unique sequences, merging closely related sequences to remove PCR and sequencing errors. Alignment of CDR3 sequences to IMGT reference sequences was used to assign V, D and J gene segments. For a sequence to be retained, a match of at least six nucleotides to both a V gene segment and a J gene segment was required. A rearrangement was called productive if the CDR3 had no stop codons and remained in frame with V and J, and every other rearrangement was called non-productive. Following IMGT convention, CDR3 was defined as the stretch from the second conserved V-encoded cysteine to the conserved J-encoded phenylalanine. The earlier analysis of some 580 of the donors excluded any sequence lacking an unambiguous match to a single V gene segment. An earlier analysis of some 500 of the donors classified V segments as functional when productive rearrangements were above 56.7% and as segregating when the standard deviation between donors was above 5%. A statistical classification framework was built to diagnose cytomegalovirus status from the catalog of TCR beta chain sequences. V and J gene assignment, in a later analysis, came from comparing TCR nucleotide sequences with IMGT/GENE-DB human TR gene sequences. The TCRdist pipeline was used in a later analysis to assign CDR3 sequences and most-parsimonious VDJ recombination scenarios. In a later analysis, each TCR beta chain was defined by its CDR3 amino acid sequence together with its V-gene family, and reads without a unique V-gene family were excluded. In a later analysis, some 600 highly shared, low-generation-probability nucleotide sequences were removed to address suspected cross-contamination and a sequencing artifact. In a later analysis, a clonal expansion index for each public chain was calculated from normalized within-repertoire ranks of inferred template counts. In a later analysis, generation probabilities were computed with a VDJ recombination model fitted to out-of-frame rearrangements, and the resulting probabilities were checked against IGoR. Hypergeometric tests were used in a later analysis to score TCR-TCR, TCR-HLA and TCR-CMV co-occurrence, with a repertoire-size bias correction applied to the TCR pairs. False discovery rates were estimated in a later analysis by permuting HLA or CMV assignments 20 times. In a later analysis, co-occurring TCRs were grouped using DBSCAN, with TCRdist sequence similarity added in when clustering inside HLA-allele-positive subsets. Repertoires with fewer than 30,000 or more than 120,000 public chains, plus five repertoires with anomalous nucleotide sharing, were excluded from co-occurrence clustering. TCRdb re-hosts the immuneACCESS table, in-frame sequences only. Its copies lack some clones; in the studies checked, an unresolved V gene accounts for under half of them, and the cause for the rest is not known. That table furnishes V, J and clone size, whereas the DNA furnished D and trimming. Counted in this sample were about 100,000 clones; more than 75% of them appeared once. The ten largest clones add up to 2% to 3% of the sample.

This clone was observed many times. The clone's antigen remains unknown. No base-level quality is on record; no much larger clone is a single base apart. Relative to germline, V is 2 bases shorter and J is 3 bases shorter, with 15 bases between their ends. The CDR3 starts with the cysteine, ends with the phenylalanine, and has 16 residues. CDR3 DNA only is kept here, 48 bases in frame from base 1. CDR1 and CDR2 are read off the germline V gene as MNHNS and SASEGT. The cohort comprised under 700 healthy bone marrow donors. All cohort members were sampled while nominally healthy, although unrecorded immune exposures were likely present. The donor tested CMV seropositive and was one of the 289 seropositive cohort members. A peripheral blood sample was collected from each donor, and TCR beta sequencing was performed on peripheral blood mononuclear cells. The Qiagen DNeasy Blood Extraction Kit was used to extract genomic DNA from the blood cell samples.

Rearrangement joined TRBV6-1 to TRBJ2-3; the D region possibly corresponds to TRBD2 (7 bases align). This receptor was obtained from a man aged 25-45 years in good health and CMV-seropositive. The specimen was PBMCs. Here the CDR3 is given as CASSELGGLGTDTQYF. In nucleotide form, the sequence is TGTGCCAGCAGTGAACTCGGGGGGCTAGGGACAGATACGCAGTATTTT.